This T cell receptor (beta chain) was recorded in a study of PD-1 blockade in classical Hodgkin lymphoma. Profiling relied on immunoSEQ multiplex PCR, and the TCRdb table lists in-frame clones only, not all of them. The sample includes 35,000 to 45,000 clones, 87% of them seen just once. Study-wide results and caveats: Diversity in CD4+ TCRs, unlike that measured in CD8+ TCRs, had risen significantly by C4D1.

Remarks on this clone: No antigen is known for it.

V lost 8 bases and J lost 1, with 12 bases in between. The germline V gene encodes CDR1 SGHNT and CDR2 YENEEA. The length of the CDR3 is 13 residues. No patient escaped relapse after autologous stem cell transplantation, and brentuximab vedotin exposure varied. Sequences were derived from peripheral blood mononuclear cells (PBMCs), sampled at baseline. The chain recombines TRBV11-3 with TRBJ2-7; possibly TRBD1 for D (6 bases). This sequence originates from a human donor with classical Hodgkin lymphoma. CDR3 nucleotide sequence: TGTGCCAGCGGGCAGGGGATGTCCTACGAGCAGTACTTC. Protein sequence: CASGQGMSYEQYF.